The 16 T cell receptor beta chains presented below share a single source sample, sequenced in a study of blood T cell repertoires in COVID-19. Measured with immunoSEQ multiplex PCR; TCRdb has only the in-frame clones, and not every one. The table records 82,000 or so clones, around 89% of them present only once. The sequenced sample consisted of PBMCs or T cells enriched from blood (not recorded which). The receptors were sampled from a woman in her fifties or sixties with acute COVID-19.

CDR3 amino acids: CASSEWTESYEQYF. The CDR3 DNA reads as TGTGCCAGCAGTGAATGGACAGAGTCCTACGAGCAGTACTTC. The J gene is TRBJ2-7, the V gene TRBV6-1; TRBD1 is a possible D gene (6 bases). V lost 2 bases and J lost 1, with 9 bases in between. The germline V gene has CDR1 MNHNS and CDR2 SASEGT. This CDR3 is built from 14 residues.

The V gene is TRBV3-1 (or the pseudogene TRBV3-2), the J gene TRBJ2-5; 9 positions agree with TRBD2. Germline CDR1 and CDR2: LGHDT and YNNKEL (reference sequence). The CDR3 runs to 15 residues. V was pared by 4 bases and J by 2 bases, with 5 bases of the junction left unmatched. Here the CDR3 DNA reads TGTGCCAGCAGCCTCGGACTAGCGAAACAAGAGACCCAGTACTTC. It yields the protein CASSLGLAKQETQYF.

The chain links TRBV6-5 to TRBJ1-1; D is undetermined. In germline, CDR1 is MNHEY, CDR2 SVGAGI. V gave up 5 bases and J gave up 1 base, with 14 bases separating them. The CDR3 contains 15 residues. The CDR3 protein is CASSLTNPWNTEAFF. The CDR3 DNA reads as TGTGCCAGCAGTCTAACGAATCCTTGGAACACTGAAGCTTTCTTT.

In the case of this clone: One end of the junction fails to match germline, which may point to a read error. For the CDR3, the DNA is TGTGCCAGCAGCCAAGAACCCGGGACACACGAGGATTTT. Amino acids: CASSQEPGTHEDF. The genes are TRBV3-1 (or the pseudogene TRBV3-2) and TRBJ1-5; tentatively, D is TRBD1 (6 bases). This CDR3 is built from 13 residues. The germline V gene encodes CDR1 LGHDT and CDR2 YNNKEL (reference sequence).

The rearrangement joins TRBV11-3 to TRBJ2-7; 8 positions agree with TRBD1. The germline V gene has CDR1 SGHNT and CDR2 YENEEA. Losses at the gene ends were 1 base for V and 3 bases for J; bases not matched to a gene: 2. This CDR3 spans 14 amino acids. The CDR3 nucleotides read TGTGCCAGCAGCTTAGTGGGACAGGTCTACGAGCAGTACTTC. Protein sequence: CASSLVGQVYEQYF.

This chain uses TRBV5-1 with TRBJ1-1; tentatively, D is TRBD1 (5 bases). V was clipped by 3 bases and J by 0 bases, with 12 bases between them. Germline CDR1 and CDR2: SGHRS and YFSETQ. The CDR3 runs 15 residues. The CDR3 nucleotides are TGCGCCAGCAGCTCCGGGGGGAACCTGAACACTGAAGCTTTCTTT. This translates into CASSSGGNLNTEAFF.

The DNA of the CDR3 is TGTGCCAGCAGCTCCTGGGCCTACACAGATACGCAGTATTTT. Translation gives CASSSWAYTDTQYF. The V and J genes are TRBV7-8 and TRBJ2-3; unclear D gene. The CDR3 sequence is 14 residues long. Looked up from germline, CDR1 is SGHVS and CDR2 is FQNEAQ. V gave up 4 bases and J gave up 2 bases, with 10 bases separating them.

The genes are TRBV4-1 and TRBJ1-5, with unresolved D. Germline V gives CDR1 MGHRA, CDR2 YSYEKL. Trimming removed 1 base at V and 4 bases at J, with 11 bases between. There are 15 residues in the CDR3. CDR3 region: CASSQVGQVNQPQHF. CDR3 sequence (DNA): TGCGCCAGCAGCCAAGTGGGTCAGGTTAATCAGCCCCAGCATTTT.

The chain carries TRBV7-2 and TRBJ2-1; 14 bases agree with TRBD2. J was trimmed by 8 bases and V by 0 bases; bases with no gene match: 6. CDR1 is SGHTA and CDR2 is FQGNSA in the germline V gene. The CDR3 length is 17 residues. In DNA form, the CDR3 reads TGTGCCAGCAGCTTAGCTCCGGGACTAGCGGGAGCAGATGAGCAGTTCTTC. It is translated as CASSLAPGLAGADEQFF. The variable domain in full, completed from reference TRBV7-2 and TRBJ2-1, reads GAGVSQSPSNKVTEKGKDVELRCDPISGHTALYWYRQSLGQGLEFLIYFQGNSAPDKSGLPSDRFSAERTGGSVSTLTIQRTQQEDSAVYLCASSLAPGLAGADEQFFGPGTRLTVL.

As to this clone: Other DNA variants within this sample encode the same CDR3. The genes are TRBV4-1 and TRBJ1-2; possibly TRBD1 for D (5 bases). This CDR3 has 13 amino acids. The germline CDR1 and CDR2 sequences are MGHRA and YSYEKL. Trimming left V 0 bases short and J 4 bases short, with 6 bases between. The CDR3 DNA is TGCGCCAGCAGCCAAGAAGGGGCCTATGGCTACACCTTC. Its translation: CASSQEGAYGYTF.

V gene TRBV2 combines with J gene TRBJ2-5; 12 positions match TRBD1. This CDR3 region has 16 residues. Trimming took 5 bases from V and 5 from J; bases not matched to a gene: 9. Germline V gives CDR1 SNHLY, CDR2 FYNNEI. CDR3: CASSTGTGGPRETQYF. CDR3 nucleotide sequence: TGTGCCAGCAGTACCGGGACAGGGGGCCCCCGGGAGACCCAGTACTTC.

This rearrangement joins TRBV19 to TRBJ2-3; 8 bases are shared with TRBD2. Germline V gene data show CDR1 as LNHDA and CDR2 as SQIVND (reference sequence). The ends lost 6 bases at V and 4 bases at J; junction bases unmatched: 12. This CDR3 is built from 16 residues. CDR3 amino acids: CASSLPGSGIADTQYF. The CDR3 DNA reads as TGTGCCAGTAGCCTCCCGGGTAGCGGGATAGCAGATACGCAGTATTTT.

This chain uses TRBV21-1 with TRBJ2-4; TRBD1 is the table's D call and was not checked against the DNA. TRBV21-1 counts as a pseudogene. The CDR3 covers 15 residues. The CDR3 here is CASSKTGPGEVIQYF. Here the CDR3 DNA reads TGTGCCAGCAGCAAAACAGGGCCAGGTGAGGTCATTCAGTACTTC.

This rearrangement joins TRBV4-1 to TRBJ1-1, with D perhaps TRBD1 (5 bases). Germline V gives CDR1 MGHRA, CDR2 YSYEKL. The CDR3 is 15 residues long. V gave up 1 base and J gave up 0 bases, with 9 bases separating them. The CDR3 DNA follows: TGCGCCAGCAGCCAAGTTGGACAAATGAACACTGAAGCTTTCTTT. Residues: CASSQVGQMNTEAFF.

The CDR3 here is CASSDRGRQNIQYF. CDR3 bases: TGTGCCAGCAGTGACAGGGGGCGCCAAAACATTCAGTACTTC. The rearrangement joins TRBV6-1 to TRBJ2-4; 8 bases match TRBD1. Germline V gene sequence: CDR1 MNHNS, CDR2 SASEGT. The CDR3 contains 14 residues. V gave up 3 bases and J gave up 5 bases; unmatched junction bases: 3.

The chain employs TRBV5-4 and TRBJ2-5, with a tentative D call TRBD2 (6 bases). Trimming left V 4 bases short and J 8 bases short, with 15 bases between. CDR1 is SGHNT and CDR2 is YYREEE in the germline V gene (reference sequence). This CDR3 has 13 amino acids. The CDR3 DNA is TGTGCCAGCAGCGTGGGACTGGGGCGAACCCAGTACTTC. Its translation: CASSVGLGRTQYF. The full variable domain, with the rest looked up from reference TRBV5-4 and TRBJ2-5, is ETGVTQSPTHLIKTRGQQVTLRCSSQSGHNTVSWYQQALGQGPQFIFQYYREEENGRGNFPPRFSGLQFPNYSSELNVNALELDDSALYLCASSVGLGRTQYFGPGTRLLVL.